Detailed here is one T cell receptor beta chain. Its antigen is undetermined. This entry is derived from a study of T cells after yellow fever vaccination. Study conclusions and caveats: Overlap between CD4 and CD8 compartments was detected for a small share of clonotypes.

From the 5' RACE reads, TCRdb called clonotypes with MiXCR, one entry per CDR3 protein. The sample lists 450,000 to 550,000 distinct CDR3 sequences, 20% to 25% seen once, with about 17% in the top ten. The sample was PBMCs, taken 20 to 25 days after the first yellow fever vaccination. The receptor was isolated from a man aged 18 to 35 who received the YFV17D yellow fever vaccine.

This CDR3 is CASRRSGQGYEQYF. CDR3 bases: TGTGCCAGCAGACGATCGGGACAGGGCTACGAGCAGTACTTC. This rearrangement joins TRBV27 to TRBJ2-7, with TRBD1 identical over 9 bases. Per germline, CDR1 MNHEY and CDR2 SMNVEV (reference sequence). CDR3 length equals 14 residues. Trimming took 6 bases from V and 3 from J; bases not matched to a gene: 6.